A selection of T cell receptor beta chains follows, all from one sample in a study of cytomegalovirus exposure and HLA in healthy donors. Assay: immunoSEQ multiplex PCR; the TCRdb copy retains only in-frame clones and omits some. This sample has 100,000 to 150,000 clones, with approximately 76% found just once. Sample: PBMCs. These TCRs come from a man in his sixties in good health and CMV-seropositive. Both conserved end residues are part of each CDR3. Each record gives: D gene, J gene, clone size, V gene, CDR3 DNA, CDR3 protein. D genes are given only for firm matches. Where a row states a size, it is once, few, many or the class of an expanded clone; other rows omit it.

D gene: TRBD1; J gene: TRBJ1-1; clone size: .; V gene: TRBV5-1; CDR3 DNA: TGCGCCAGCAGCCCGGCCGGGACAGGGAGGAACACTGAAGCTTTCTTT; CDR3 protein: CASSPAGTGRNTEAFF
D gene: .; J gene: TRBJ2-1; clone size: .; V gene: TRBV5-8; CDR3 DNA: TGTGCCAGCAGCCCTAGGGGGGGGGTCTCCTACAATGAGCAGTTCTTC; CDR3 protein: CASSPRGGVSYNEQFF
D gene: TRBD1; J gene: TRBJ1-1; clone size: .; V gene: TRBV7-3; CDR3 DNA: TGTGCCAGCAGCTTATTGGGACAGTCGATGAACACTGAAGCTTTCTTT; CDR3 protein: CASSLLGQSMNTEAFF
D gene: .; J gene: TRBJ1-2; clone size: .; V gene: TRBV5-1; CDR3 DNA: TGCGCCAGCAGCTTGGAGGGGCTCATCTATGGCTACACCTTC; CDR3 protein: CASSLEGLIYGYTF
D gene: TRBD1; J gene: TRBJ1-1; clone size: .; V gene: TRBV6-5; CDR3 DNA: TGTGCCAGCAGTGGGCGAAGGGGGCACACTGAAGCTTTCTTT; CDR3 protein: CASSGRRGHTEAFF
D gene: .; J gene: TRBJ1-1; clone size: .; V gene: TRBV7-2; CDR3 DNA: TGTGCCAGCAGCTTAGATTCCAGTGAAGCTTTCTTT; CDR3 protein: CASSLDSSEAFF
D gene: .; J gene: TRBJ2-4; clone size: few; V gene: TRBV30; CDR3 DNA: TGTGCCTGGAGTAACGGGGGAGCCAAAAACATTCAGTACTTC; CDR3 protein: CAWSNGGAKNIQYF
D gene: .; J gene: TRBJ2-7; clone size: .; V gene: TRBV5-1; CDR3 DNA: TGCGCCAGCAACCCTGTAGGCGGGACCTCCTACGAGCAGTACTTC; CDR3 protein: CASNPVGGTSYEQYF
D gene: .; J gene: TRBJ2-1; clone size: .; V gene: TRBV7-7; CDR3 DNA: TGTGCTAGCGCCGTTGGCGGGGTGGCCTACAATGAGCAGTTCTTC; CDR3 protein: CASAVGGVAYNEQFF
D gene: TRBD2; J gene: TRBJ2-3; clone size: few; V gene: TRBV27; CDR3 DNA: TGTGCCAGCACGGGGGGGCCGGAGACGCAGTATTTT; CDR3 protein: CASTGGPETQYF
D gene: .; J gene: TRBJ2-1; clone size: .; V gene: TRBV11-2; CDR3 DNA: TGTGCCAGCAGCTTAGGGCGCGGGACCTACAATGAGCAGTTCTTC; CDR3 protein: CASSLGRGTYNEQFF
D gene: TRBD1; J gene: TRBJ1-4; clone size: few; V gene: TRBV7-2; CDR3 DNA: TGTGCCAGCAGCTTAGCTCGACAGGGGTTAAATGAAAAACTGTTTTTT; CDR3 protein: CASSLARQGLNEKLFF
D gene: TRBD1; J gene: TRBJ1-4; clone size: .; V gene: TRBV7-9; CDR3 DNA: TGTGCCAGCAGCTTATTGACGTTCAGCGGGACAGGGGAGGAAAAACTGTTTTTT; CDR3 protein: CASSLLTFSGTGEEKLFF
D gene: TRBD1; J gene: TRBJ2-5; clone size: .; V gene: TRBV10-1; CDR3 DNA: TGCGCCAGCAGTGCCGGGACAGGGGGAGAGACCCAGTACTTC; CDR3 protein: CASSAGTGGETQYF
D gene: .; J gene: TRBJ2-1; clone size: .; V gene: TRBV28; CDR3 DNA: TGTGCCAGCAGACCCGGACAGAGGACTGACAATGAGCAGTTCTTC; CDR3 protein: CASRPGQRTDNEQFF
D gene: TRBD1; J gene: TRBJ2-7; clone size: .; V gene: TRBV5-1; CDR3 DNA: TGCGCCAGCAGCTTGGTGACAGGGCCAGGATCCTACGAGCAGTACTTC; CDR3 protein: CASSLVTGPGSYEQYF
D gene: TRBD2; J gene: TRBJ2-2; clone size: once; V gene: TRBV5-4; CDR3 DNA: TGTGCCAGCAGCCAAGCCTCCTGGAGCGGGGGGGCCCGGGAGCTGTTTTTT; CDR3 protein: CASSQASWSGGARELFF
D gene: .; J gene: TRBJ1-5; clone size: .; V gene: TRBV10-3; CDR3 DNA: TGTGCCATCAGCGGCGGGGAATATAGCAATCAGCCCCAGCATTTT; CDR3 protein: CAISGGEYSNQPQHF
D gene: TRBD2; J gene: TRBJ2-5; clone size: .; V gene: TRBV7-6; CDR3 DNA: TGTGCCAGCAGCTCAAAGGGACTAGCGGGAGTGGGTCTAGGCGAGACCCAGTACTTC; CDR3 protein: CASSSKGLAGVGLGETQYF
D gene: .; J gene: TRBJ2-2; clone size: .; V gene: TRBV5-1; CDR3 DNA: TGCGCCAGCAGCCCCCGGGCGGGCGGGGAGCTGTTTTTT; CDR3 protein: CASSPRAGGELFF
D gene: .; J gene: TRBJ2-2; clone size: once; V gene: TRBV6-6; CDR3 DNA: TGTGCCAGCAGTTATGGGGGGGCCCAAAACACCGGGGAGCTGTTTTTT; CDR3 protein: CASSYGGAQNTGELFF
D gene: TRBD2; J gene: TRBJ2-3; clone size: .; V gene: TRBV7-7; CDR3 DNA: TGTGCCAGCAGTTCCACTAGCGGGGGTTGGGGCGATACGCAGTATTTT; CDR3 protein: CASSSTSGGWGDTQYF
D gene: .; J gene: TRBJ2-1; clone size: .; V gene: TRBV18; CDR3 DNA: TGTGCCAGCTCACCACCACAGGCCATTGGGGATGAGCAGTTCTTC; CDR3 protein: CASSPPQAIGDEQFF
D gene: .; J gene: TRBJ1-1; clone size: .; V gene: TRBV5-6; CDR3 DNA: TGTGCCAGCAGCTTGGATCTTCAGGTCAGTGTTGGAGCTTTCTTT; CDR3 protein: CASSLDLQVSVGAFF
D gene: .; J gene: TRBJ2-7; clone size: .; V gene: TRBV9; CDR3 DNA: TGTGCCAGCAGCCCAGAGGGACATCTCTACGAGCAGTACTTC; CDR3 protein: CASSPEGHLYEQYF
D gene: TRBD2; J gene: TRBJ2-3; clone size: .; V gene: TRBV5-3; CDR3 DNA: TGTGCCAGCCGAGGGGCTAGCGGGAGGTTAGGAGATACGCAGTATTTT; CDR3 protein: CASRGASGRLGDTQYF
D gene: .; J gene: TRBJ1-3; clone size: .; V gene: TRBV9; CDR3 DNA: TGTGCCAGCAGCGCGACGCACCGGACAGATTCTGGAAACACCATATATTTT; CDR3 protein: CASSATHRTDSGNTIYF
D gene: .; J gene: TRBJ2-5; clone size: .; V gene: TRBV7-8; CDR3 DNA: TGTGCCAGCGTCTCACAAAGGGGGAGAGAGACCCAGTACTTC; CDR3 protein: CASVSQRGRETQYF
D gene: TRBD1; J gene: TRBJ2-7; clone size: .; V gene: TRBV10-3; CDR3 DNA: TGTGCCATCAGCTCGGGGACAGGGCGGGAGCAGTACTTC; CDR3 protein: CAISSGTGREQYF
D gene: TRBD1; J gene: TRBJ2-7; clone size: .; V gene: TRBV28; CDR3 DNA: TGTGCCAGCAGGGGACAGGCCCTGTCCTACGAGCAGTACTTC; CDR3 protein: CASRGQALSYEQYF
D gene: TRBD1; J gene: TRBJ1-1; clone size: .; V gene: TRBV6-1; CDR3 DNA: TGTGCCAGCAGTGAGGGACAGACGGCTTTCTTT; CDR3 protein: CASSEGQTAFF
D gene: TRBD2; J gene: TRBJ2-5; clone size: .; V gene: TRBV6-1; CDR3 DNA: TGTGCCAGCAGGGGACTAGGACAAGAGACCCAGTACTTC; CDR3 protein: CASRGLGQETQYF
D gene: TRBD2; J gene: TRBJ2-7; clone size: .; V gene: TRBV5-1; CDR3 DNA: TGCGCCAGCAGCTTTTCGGGGCGGGAGGGGAGCTACGAGCAGTACTTC; CDR3 protein: CASSFSGREGSYEQYF
D gene: .; J gene: TRBJ2-7; clone size: .; V gene: TRBV29-1; CDR3 DNA: TGCAGCGCGAAAGGACCTCGGGGCGAGCAGTACTTC; CDR3 protein: CSAKGPRGEQYF
D gene: TRBD2; J gene: TRBJ2-1; clone size: .; V gene: TRBV9; CDR3 DNA: TGTGCCAGCAGCCCAAGCGGGAGCGGAAACAATGAGCAGTTCTTC; CDR3 protein: CASSPSGSGNNEQFF
D gene: TRBD1; J gene: TRBJ1-6; clone size: .; V gene: TRBV5-4; CDR3 DNA: TGTGCCAGCAGCCTGGACAGGGTGGCTTCACCCCTCCACTTT; CDR3 protein: CASSLDRVASPLHF
D gene: TRBD1; J gene: TRBJ2-3; clone size: .; V gene: TRBV7-9; CDR3 DNA: TGTGCCAGCAGCTCTGGACAGGGGGCAAATACGCAGTATTTT; CDR3 protein: CASSSGQGANTQYF
D gene: TRBD1; J gene: TRBJ2-5; clone size: once; V gene: TRBV5-1; CDR3 DNA: TGCGCCAGCAGCTTTTTCGGGACAGACCAAGAGACCCAGTACTTC; CDR3 protein: CASSFFGTDQETQYF
D gene: .; J gene: TRBJ2-5; clone size: .; V gene: TRBV6-6; CDR3 DNA: TGTGCCAGCAGTTCTTCCACTAGTCCCCAAGAGACCCAGTACTTC; CDR3 protein: CASSSSTSPQETQYF
D gene: TRBD2; J gene: TRBJ2-7; clone size: .; V gene: TRBV5-5; CDR3 DNA: TGTGCCAGCAGCTTGGTGTTAGCGGGAGTGAGAGAGCAGTACTTC; CDR3 protein: CASSLVLAGVREQYF
D gene: TRBD1; J gene: TRBJ1-2; clone size: once; V gene: TRBV5-4; CDR3 DNA: TGTGCCAGCAGCATACCGACAGGGTCATATGGCTACACCTTC; CDR3 protein: CASSIPTGSYGYTF
D gene: .; J gene: TRBJ1-4; clone size: .; V gene: TRBV30; CDR3 DNA: TGTGCCTGGAGTCATTCCGGGAACTCTGTGGGAAAACTGTTTTTT; CDR3 protein: CAWSHSGNSVGKLFF
D gene: .; J gene: TRBJ2-5; clone size: .; V gene: TRBV5-1; CDR3 DNA: TGCGCCAGCAGCCCCGTGTATCGACGGGGCCAAGAGACCCAGTACTTC; CDR3 protein: CASSPVYRRGQETQYF
D gene: TRBD2; J gene: TRBJ2-1; clone size: few; V gene: TRBV27; CDR3 DNA: TGTGCCAGCAGTACGACTAGCGGGGGGGTATCCTACAATGAGCAGTTCTTC; CDR3 protein: CASSTTSGGVSYNEQFF
D gene: TRBD1; J gene: TRBJ1-1; clone size: .; V gene: TRBV28; CDR3 DNA: TGTGCCAGCAGCCCGCCCAGGGGGCACACTGAAGCTTTCTTT; CDR3 protein: CASSPPRGHTEAFF
D gene: .; J gene: TRBJ2-1; clone size: .; V gene: TRBV4-1; CDR3 DNA: TGCGCCAGCAGCCGCCCTGGGGGGGGGCGGTATGAGCAGTTCTTC; CDR3 protein: CASSRPGGGRYEQFF
D gene: TRBD1; J gene: TRBJ1-3; clone size: .; V gene: TRBV2; CDR3 DNA: TGTGCCAGCACCCTGGGGGGGACAGGGGGTTACTCTGGAAACACCATATATTTT; CDR3 protein: CASTLGGTGGYSGNTIYF
D gene: .; J gene: TRBJ1-1; clone size: once; V gene: TRBV2; CDR3 DNA: TGTGCCAGCAGTGGTAGGTCGGGGAACACTGAAGCTTTCTTT; CDR3 protein: CASSGRSGNTEAFF
D gene: TRBD2; J gene: TRBJ2-7; clone size: .; V gene: TRBV7-9; CDR3 DNA: TGTGCCAGCAGCGCGGGACTAGCGGGAGTCGAGCAGTACTTC; CDR3 protein: CASSAGLAGVEQYF
D gene: TRBD1; J gene: TRBJ1-1; clone size: .; V gene: TRBV19; CDR3 DNA: TGTGCCAGTAGTCTTCAGGGGGCGTCTACCACTGAAGCTTTCTTT; CDR3 protein: CASSLQGASTTEAFF
D gene: TRBD1; J gene: TRBJ1-4; clone size: .; V gene: TRBV5-1; CDR3 DNA: TGCGCCAGCAGCTCGAGACAGGGGGGTACGCTAACTAATGAAAAACTGTTTTTT; CDR3 protein: CASSSRQGGTLTNEKLFF
D gene: .; J gene: TRBJ2-1; clone size: .; V gene: TRBV7-2; CDR3 DNA: TGTGCCAGCAGCTTGAGCTCCACCTACAATGAGCAGTTCTTC; CDR3 protein: CASSLSSTYNEQFF
D gene: TRBD1; J gene: TRBJ1-1; clone size: .; V gene: TRBV7-3; CDR3 DNA: TGTGCCAGCAGGGAACAGGGGGCTGCGAACACTGAAGCTTTCTTT; CDR3 protein: CASREQGAANTEAFF
D gene: .; J gene: TRBJ2-5; clone size: .; V gene: TRBV2; CDR3 DNA: TGTGCCAGCAGTGAACAGGGAGGGGGAGAGACCCAGTACTTC; CDR3 protein: CASSEQGGGETQYF